This T cell receptor beta chain derives from a study of blood T cell repertoires in COVID-19. Study in general: Collection of acute and convalescent COVID-19 samples took place in the United States, Italy and Spain.

In the original processing: By means of reference gene primer amplification, nucleated cell counts were estimated. Clones were read by immunoSEQ multiplex PCR, and TCRdb kept only the in-frame ones, dropping some. Clone size and V and J calls were adopted from that table, with D and trimming inferred from the DNA. Among around 70,000 clones, roughly 85% were seen once, and the ten largest hold approximately 25%. Sequenced sample: peripheral blood. This clonotype was obtained from a man between 60 and 75 years old with active or convalescent COVID-19.

The CDR3 protein is CASSERQGSYGYTF. In DNA form, the CDR3 reads TGTGCCAGCAGCGAAAGACAGGGTTCCTATGGCTACACCTTC. V is TRBV9 and J is TRBJ1-2, with 7 positions matching TRBD1. J was trimmed by 4 bases and V by 3 bases; bases with no gene match: 6. The CDR3 is 14 amino acids. Germline values: CDR1 SGDLS, CDR2 YYNGEE.